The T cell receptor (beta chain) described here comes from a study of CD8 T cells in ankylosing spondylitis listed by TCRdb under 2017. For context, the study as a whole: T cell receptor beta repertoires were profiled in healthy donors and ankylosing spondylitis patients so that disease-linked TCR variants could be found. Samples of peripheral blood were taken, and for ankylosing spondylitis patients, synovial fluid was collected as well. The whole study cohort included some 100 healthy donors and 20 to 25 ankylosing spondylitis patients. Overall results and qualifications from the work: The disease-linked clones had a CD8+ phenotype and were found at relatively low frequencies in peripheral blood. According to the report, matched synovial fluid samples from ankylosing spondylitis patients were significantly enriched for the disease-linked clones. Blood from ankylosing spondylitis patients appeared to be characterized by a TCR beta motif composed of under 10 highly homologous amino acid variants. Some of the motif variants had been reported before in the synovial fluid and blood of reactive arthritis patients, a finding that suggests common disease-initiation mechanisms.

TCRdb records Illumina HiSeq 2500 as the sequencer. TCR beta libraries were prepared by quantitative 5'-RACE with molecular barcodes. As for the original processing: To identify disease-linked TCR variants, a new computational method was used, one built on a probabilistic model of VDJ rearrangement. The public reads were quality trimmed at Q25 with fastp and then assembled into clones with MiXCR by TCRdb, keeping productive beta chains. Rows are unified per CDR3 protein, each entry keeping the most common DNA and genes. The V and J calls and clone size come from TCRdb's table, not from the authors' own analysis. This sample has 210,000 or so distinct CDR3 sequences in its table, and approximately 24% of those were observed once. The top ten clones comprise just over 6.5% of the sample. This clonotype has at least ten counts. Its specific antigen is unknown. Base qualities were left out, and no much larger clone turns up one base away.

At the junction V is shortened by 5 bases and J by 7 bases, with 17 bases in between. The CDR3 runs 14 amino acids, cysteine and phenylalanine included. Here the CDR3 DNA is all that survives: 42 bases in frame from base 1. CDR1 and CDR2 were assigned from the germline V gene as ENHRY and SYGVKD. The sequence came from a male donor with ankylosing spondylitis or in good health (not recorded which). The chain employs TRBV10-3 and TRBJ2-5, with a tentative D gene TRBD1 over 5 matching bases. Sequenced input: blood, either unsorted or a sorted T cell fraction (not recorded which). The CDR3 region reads CAISTADSPGTQYF. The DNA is TGTGCCATCAGTACCGCCGACAGTCCGGGGACCCAGTACTTC.